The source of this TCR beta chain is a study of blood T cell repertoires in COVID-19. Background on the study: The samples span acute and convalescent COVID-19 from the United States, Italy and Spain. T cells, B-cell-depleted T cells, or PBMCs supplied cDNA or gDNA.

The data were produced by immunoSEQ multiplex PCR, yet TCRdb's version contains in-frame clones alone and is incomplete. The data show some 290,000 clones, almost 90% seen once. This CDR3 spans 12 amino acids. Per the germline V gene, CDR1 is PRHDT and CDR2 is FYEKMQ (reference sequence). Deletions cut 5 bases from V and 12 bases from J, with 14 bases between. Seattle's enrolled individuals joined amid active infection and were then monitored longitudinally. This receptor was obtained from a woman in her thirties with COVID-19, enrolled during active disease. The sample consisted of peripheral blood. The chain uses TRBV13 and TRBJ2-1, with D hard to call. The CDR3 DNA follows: TGTGCCAGCAGCCTCCTAAATATAGTGCAGTTCTTC. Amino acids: CASSLLNIVQFF.